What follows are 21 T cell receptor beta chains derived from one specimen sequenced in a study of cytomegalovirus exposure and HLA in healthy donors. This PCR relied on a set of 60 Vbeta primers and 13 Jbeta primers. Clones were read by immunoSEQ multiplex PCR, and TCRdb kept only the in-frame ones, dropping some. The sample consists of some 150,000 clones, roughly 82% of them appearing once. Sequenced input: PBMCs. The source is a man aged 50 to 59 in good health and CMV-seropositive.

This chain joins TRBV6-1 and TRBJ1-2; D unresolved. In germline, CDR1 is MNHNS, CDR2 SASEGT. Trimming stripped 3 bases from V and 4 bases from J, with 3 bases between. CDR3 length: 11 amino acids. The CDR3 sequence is CASSDIYGYTF. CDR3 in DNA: TGTGCCAGCAGTGACATCTATGGCTACACCTTC.

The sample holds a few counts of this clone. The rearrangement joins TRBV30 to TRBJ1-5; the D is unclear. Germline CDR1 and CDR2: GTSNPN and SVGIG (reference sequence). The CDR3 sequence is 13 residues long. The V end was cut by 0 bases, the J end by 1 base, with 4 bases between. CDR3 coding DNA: TGTGCCTGGAGTGTACAGAGCAATCAGCCCCAGCATTTT. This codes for CAWSVQSNQPQHF.

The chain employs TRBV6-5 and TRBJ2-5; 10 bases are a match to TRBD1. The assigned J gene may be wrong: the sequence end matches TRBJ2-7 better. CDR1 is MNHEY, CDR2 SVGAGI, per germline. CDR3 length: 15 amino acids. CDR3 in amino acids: CASRYRDRGTHEQYF. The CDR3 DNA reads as TGTGCCAGCCGATACCGGGACAGGGGCACCCACGAGCAGTACTTC.

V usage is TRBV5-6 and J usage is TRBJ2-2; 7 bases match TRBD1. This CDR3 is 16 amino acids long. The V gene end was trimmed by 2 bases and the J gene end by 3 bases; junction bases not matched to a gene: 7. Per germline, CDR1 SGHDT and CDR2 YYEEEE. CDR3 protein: CASSFLDRSYTGELFF. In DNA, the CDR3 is TGTGCCAGCAGCTTCTTGGACAGGTCATACACCGGGGAGCTGTTTTTT.

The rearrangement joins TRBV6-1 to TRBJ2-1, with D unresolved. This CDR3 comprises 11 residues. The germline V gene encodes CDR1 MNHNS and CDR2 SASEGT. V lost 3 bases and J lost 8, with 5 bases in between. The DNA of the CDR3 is TGTGCCAGCAGTGACAGGTATGAGCAGTTCTTC. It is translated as CASSDRYEQFF.

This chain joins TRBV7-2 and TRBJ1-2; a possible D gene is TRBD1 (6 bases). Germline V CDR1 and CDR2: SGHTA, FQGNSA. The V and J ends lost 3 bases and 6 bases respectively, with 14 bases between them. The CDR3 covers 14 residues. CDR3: CASSFPGVVNGYTF. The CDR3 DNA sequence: TGTGCCAGCAGCTTCCCAGGGGTGGTTAATGGCTACACCTTC. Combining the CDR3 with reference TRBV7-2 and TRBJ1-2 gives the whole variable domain GAGVSQSPSNKVTEKGKDVELRCDPISGHTALYWYRQSLGQGLEFLIYFQGNSAPDKSGLPSDRFSAERTGGSVSTLTIQRTQQEDSAVYLCASSFPGVVNGYTFGSGTRLTVV.

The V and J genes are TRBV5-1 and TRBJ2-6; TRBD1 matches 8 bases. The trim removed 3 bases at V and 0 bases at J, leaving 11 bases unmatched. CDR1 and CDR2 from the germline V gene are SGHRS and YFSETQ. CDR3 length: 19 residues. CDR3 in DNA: TGCGCCAGCAGCTCAGTCAGTCGGACAGGGAACTCTGGGGCCAACGTCCTGACTTTC. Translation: CASSSVSRTGNSGANVLTF. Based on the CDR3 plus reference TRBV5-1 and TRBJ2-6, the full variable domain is KAGVTQTPRYLIKTRGQQVTLSCSPISGHRSVSWYQQTPGQGLQFLFEYFSETQRNKGNFPGRFSGRQFSNSRSEMNVSTLELGDSALYLCASSSVSRTGNSGANVLTFGAGSRLTVL.

CDR3 sequence reads: CASSLVRGQGNTEAFF. For the CDR3, the DNA is TGTGCCAGCAGCTTAGTTAGGGGACAGGGGAACACTGAAGCTTTCTTT. V gene TRBV11-2 combines with J gene TRBJ1-1; 9 bases are shared with TRBD1. The CDR3 loop spans 16 amino acids. J was trimmed by 1 base and V by 1 base; bases with no gene match: 4. The V gene's germline CDR1 is SGHAT and CDR2 FQNNGV.

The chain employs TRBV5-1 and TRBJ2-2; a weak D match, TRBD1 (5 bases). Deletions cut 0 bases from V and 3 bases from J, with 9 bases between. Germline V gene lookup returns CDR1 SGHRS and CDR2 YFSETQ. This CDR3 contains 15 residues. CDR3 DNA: TGCGCCAGCAGCTTGGTGACAGCCTACACCGGGGAGCTGTTTTTT. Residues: CASSLVTAYTGELFF. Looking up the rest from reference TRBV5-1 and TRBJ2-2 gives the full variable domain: KAGVTQTPRYLIKTRGQQVTLSCSPISGHRSVSWYQQTPGQGLQFLFEYFSETQRNKGNFPGRFSGRQFSNSRSEMNVSTLELGDSALYLCASSLVTAYTGELFFGEGSRLTVL.

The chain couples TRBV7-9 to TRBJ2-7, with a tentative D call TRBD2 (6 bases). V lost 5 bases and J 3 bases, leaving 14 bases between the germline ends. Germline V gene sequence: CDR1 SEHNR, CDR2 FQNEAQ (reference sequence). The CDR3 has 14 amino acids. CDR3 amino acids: CASSSRLDLYEQYF. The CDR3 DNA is TGTGCCAGCAGCAGCCGACTAGACCTCTACGAGCAGTACTTC.

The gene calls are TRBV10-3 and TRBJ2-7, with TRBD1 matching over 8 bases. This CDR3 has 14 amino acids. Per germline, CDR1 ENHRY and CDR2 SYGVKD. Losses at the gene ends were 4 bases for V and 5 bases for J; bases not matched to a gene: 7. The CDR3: CAISVTDRDNEQYF. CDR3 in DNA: TGTGCCATCAGTGTAACGGACAGGGATAACGAGCAGTACTTC.

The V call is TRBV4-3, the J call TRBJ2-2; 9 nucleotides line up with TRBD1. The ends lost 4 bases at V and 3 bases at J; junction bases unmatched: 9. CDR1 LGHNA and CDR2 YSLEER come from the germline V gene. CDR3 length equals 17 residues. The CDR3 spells CASSLSTGGLHTGELFF. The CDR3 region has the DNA TGCGCCAGCAGCCTTAGCACAGGGGGCCTCCACACCGGGGAGCTGTTTTTT.

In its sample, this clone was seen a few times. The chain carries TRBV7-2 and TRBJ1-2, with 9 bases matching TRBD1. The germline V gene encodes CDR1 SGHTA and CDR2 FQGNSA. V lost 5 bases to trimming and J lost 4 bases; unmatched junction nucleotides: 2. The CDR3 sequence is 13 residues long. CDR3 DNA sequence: TGTGCCAGCAGCCAGGGACAGGGCTATGGCTACACCTTC. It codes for CASSQGQGYGYTF.

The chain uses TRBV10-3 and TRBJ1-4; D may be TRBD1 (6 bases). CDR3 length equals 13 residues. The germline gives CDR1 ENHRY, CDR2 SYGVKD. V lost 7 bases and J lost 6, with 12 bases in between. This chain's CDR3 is CAINGGRHEKLFF. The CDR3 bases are TGTGCCATCAACGGGGGGCGCCATGAAAAACTGTTTTTT.

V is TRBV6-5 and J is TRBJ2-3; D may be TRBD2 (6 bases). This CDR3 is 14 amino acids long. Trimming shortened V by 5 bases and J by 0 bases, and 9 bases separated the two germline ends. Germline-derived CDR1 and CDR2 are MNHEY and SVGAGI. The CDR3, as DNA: TGTGCCAGCAGTCGCGGGACTAGCACAGATACGCAGTATTTT. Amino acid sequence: CASSRGTSTDTQYF.

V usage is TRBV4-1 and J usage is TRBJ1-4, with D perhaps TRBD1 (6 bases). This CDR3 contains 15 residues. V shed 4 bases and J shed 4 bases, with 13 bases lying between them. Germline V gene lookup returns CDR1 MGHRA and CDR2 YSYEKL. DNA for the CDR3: TGCGCCAGCAGCCCCCGGGACATAGTTAATGAAAAACTGTTTTTT. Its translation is CASSPRDIVNEKLFF.

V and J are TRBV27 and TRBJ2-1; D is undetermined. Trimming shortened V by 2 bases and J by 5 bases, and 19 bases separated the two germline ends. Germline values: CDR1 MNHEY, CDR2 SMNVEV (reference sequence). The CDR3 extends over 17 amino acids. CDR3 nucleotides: TGTGCCAGCAGTTTACTCCGGTTCTCACAGAAAGACAATGAGCAGTTCTTC. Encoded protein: CASSLLRFSQKDNEQFF.

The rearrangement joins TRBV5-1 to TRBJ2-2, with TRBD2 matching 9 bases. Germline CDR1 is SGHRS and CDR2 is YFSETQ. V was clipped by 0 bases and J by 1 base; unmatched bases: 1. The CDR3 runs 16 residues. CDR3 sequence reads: CASSLELAGNTGELFF. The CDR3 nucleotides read TGCGCCAGCAGCTTGGAACTAGCGGGGAACACCGGGGAGCTGTTTTTT.

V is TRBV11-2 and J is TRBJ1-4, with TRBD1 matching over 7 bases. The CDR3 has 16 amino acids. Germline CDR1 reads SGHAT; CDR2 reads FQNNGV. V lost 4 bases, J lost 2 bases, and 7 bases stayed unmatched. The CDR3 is CASSSSEQGTNEKLFF. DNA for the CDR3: TGTGCCAGCAGCTCGAGCGAACAGGGGACTAATGAAAAACTGTTTTTT.

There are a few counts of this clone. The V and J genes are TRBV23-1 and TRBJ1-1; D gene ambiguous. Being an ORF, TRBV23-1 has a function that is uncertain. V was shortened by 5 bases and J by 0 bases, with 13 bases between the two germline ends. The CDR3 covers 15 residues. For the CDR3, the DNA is TGCGCCAGCAGTACAGTTTCCCACATGAACACTGAAGCTTTCTTT. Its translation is CASSTVSHMNTEAFF.

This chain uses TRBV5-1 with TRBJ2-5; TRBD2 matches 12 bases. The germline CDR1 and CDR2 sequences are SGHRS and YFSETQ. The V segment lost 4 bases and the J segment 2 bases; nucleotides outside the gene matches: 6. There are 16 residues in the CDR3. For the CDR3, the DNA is TGCGCCAGCAGCATCGGACTAGCGGGACTACAAGAGACCCAGTACTTC. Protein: CASSIGLAGLQETQYF.